This T cell receptor (beta chain) emerged from a study of technical replicates of blood from a few donors. TCRdb's table, derived via immunoSEQ multiplex PCR, lists solely in-frame clones and lacks some. The sample carries 85,000 to 100,000 clones, about 94% recorded once. This CDR3 is built from 15 residues. CDR1 and CDR2 (germline): SQVTM, ANQGSEA. Trimming left V 7 bases short and J 5 bases short, with 20 bases between. The sample comprised T cells isolated from PBMCs. The clonotype comes from a human donor in good health. The chain carries TRBV29-1 and TRBJ2-2; D not resolved. The CDR3 nucleotides read TGCAGCGCCAAAACCCGCGAGCACCAAACCGGGGAGCTGTTTTTT. It encodes CSAKTREHQTGELFF.